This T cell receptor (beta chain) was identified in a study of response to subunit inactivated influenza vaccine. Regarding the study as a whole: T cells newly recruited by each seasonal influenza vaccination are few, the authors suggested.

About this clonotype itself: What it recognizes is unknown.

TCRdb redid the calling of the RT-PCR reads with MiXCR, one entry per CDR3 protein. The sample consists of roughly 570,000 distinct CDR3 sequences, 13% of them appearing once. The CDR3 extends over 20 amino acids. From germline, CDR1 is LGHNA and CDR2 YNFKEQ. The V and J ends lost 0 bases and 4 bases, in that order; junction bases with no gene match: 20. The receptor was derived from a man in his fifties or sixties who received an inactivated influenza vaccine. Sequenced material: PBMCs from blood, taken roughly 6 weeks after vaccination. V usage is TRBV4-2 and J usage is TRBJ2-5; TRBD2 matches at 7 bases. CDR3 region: CASSQETHLGRTGGRETQYF. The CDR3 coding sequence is TGTGCCAGCAGCCAAGAAACACACTTGGGTCGAACGGGGGGAAGAGAGACCCAGTACTTC.